This TCR beta chain was found in a study of cytomegalovirus exposure and HLA in healthy donors. Researchers ran the PCR with 60 Vbeta and 13 Jbeta primers. The assay was immunoSEQ multiplex PCR, and TCRdb's table has in-frame clones only and misses some. The table lists a few hundred thousand clones, 65% to 85% of them singletons. This clone was seen just once. Germline-derived CDR1 and CDR2 are SGHRS and YFSETQ. Trimming removed 5 bases from V and 6 bases from J, with 18 bases in between. This CDR3 has 14 amino acids. The chain uses TRBV5-1 and TRBJ2-7, with a possible D match to TRBD1 (5 bases). Sequenced: PBMCs. The receptor's source is a female donor in good health and CMV-seronegative. This CDR3 is CASSFDSSPCEQYF. As DNA, the CDR3 is TGCGCCAGCAGTTTCGACAGCAGTCCCTGCGAGCAGTACTTC.